A single sample gave rise to the 20 T cell receptor beta chains below, sequenced in a study of blood T cells in healthy people across ages. A sample-barcoded 5' primer and a J-beta primer mix were used in a second PCR of about 7 to 11 cycles. Via MiXCR, TCRdb re-called the 5' RACE reads, giving one row per CDR3 protein. The profile shows about 800,000 distinct CDR3 sequences, about half of them singletons. Sequencing input: blood. These TCRs come from an older man in good health.

V usage is TRBV4-3 and J usage is TRBJ2-4; TRBD2 agrees at 7 bases. The J call is uncertain, as TRBJ2-7 better fits the DNA end. Germline values: CDR1 LGHNA, CDR2 YSLEER. CDR3 length: 16 residues. CDR3 nucleotide sequence: TGCGCCAGCAGCCAAGATCTTCCGGGGGGAATCTACGAGCAGTACTTC. Protein sequence: CASSQDLPGGIYEQYF.

The chain carries TRBV3-1 and TRBJ2-5; the match to TRBD2 covers 12 bases. The J segment lost 0 bases and the V segment lost 4 bases, leaving 3 bases of the junction unmatched. The CDR3 runs to 16 residues. Per germline, CDR1 LGHDT and CDR2 YNNKEL (reference sequence). This CDR3 is CASSLRLAGDQETQYF. CDR3 nucleotides: TGTGCCAGCAGCCTCCGACTAGCGGGGGACCAAGAGACCCAGTACTTC.

This clonotype was seen a few times. The V and J genes are TRBV20-1 and TRBJ2-7, with TRBD2 matching 8 bases. Germline V CDR1 and CDR2: DFQATT, SNEGSKA (reference sequence). V was clipped by 0 bases and J by 2 bases; unmatched bases: 9. The CDR3 totals 16 residues. The CDR3 DNA sequence: TGCAGTGCTAGAGATTCCGGGACTAGTATCACCTACGAGCAGTACTTC. As protein: CSARDSGTSITYEQYF.

The rearrangement joins TRBV12-3 or TRBV12-4 to TRBJ2-2; D is possibly TRBD1 (5 bases). V lost 1 base and J 10 bases, leaving 13 bases between the germline ends. This CDR3 region has 14 residues. This CDR3 is CASSLGSRAEELFF. CDR3 DNA sequence: TGTGCCAGCAGTTTAGGTAGCAGGGCGGAGGAGCTGTTTTTT.

This chain connects TRBV15 to TRBJ1-5; 7 bases align to TRBD1. V was clipped by 6 bases and J by 9 bases; unmatched bases: 14. The CDR3 is 15 amino acids. Germline V gives CDR1 LNHNV, CDR2 YYDKDF (reference sequence). CDR3 residues: CATSSTGQQHTPQHF. The CDR3, as DNA: TGTGCCACCAGTAGTACGGGACAGCAGCATACGCCCCAGCATTTT.

This clonotype was observed a handful of times. The rearrangement joins TRBV9 to TRBJ2-5, with D possibly TRBD2 on 6 matching bases. The CDR3 runs to 13 residues. Germline values: CDR1 SGDLS, CDR2 YYNGEE. V was cut by 7 bases and J by 5 bases, with 15 bases left in between. Here the CDR3 reads CASGKAAGETQYF. The CDR3 DNA follows: TGTGCCAGCGGAAAGGCGGCGGGGGAGACCCAGTACTTC.

The chain combines TRBV20-1 with TRBJ1-6; perhaps TRBD1 as D (5 bases). The CDR3 has 14 residues. The germline V gene has CDR1 DFQATT and CDR2 SNEGSKA (reference sequence). Trimming removed 5 bases from V and 3 bases from J, with 11 bases in between. CDR3 nucleotides: TGCAGTGCTCCCGACAGAGTCTATAATTCACCCCTCCACTTT. Translating gives CSAPDRVYNSPLHF.

This clonotype was seen more than once but under ten times. V usage is TRBV5-1 and J usage is TRBJ2-3, with D possibly TRBD2 on 5 matching bases. Germline CDR1 reads SGHRS; CDR2 reads YFSETQ. The CDR3 consists of 16 residues. V was shortened by 4 bases and J by 0 bases, with 15 bases between the two germline ends. The CDR3 DNA reads as TGCGCCAGCAGCCCGGTAGCGAGTCCTAGCACAGATACGCAGTATTTT. This gives the protein CASSPVASPSTDTQYF.

The chain employs TRBV4-3 and TRBJ1-2, with D unresolved. Germline CDR1 reads LGHNA; CDR2 reads YSLEER. This CDR3 region has 16 residues. V was trimmed by 4 bases and J by 0 bases, leaving 15 bases between them. Here the CDR3 reads CASSLSRAPTNYGYTF. The CDR3 DNA reads TGCGCCAGCAGCCTTTCCCGGGCCCCGACTAACTATGGCTACACCTTC.

V gene TRBV7-2 combines with J gene TRBJ2-5, with D perhaps matching TRBD2 (6 bases). V was trimmed by 2 bases and J by 2 bases, leaving 9 bases between them. Germline lookup yields CDR1 SGHTA and CDR2 FQGNSA. This CDR3 contains 14 residues. Written as DNA, the CDR3 is TGTGCCAGCAGCTTATCAGCGGGTCAAGAGACCCAGTACTTC. This translates into CASSLSAGQETQYF.

The chain joins TRBV20-1 to TRBJ2-5; 9 positions agree with TRBD2. Unmatched junction bases numbered 15, after V lost 5 bases and J lost 11 bases. Germline V lookup: CDR1 DFQATT, CDR2 SNEGSKA (reference sequence). This CDR3 region has 14 residues. This CDR3 reads CSAGGLASSGEQYF. The CDR3 DNA reads as TGCAGTGCTGGAGGACTAGCGTCTTCCGGGGAGCAGTACTTC.

This clonotype occurred many times. This clone may be a read error of a much larger clone one base away. The rearrangement links TRBV12-3 or TRBV12-4 to TRBJ2-5, with a tentative D call TRBD2 (5 bases). This CDR3 has 13 residues. Between the trimmed V and J ends, which lost 5 bases and 11 bases, there was a span of 18 bases. Here the CDR3 reads CASSHSEGNEQYF. Written as DNA, the CDR3 is TGTGCCAGCAGTCACTCCGAGGGCAATGAGCAGTACTTC.

The rearrangement uses TRBV5-5 and TRBJ2-4, with 8 bases lining up with TRBD1. The DNA end lines up better with TRBJ2-7; the J call may be wrong. Germline V CDR1 and CDR2: SGHKS, YYEKEE (reference sequence). The CDR3 runs to 14 residues. The CDR3 protein is CASTTGQGTYEQYF. The CDR3 coding sequence is TGTGCCAGCACCACAGGACAGGGTACCTACGAGCAGTACTTC.

This chain uses TRBV20-1 with TRBJ2-5; perhaps TRBD2 as D (7 bases). Germline V gene sequence: CDR1 DFQATT, CDR2 SNEGSKA (reference sequence). Trimming removed 6 bases from V and 5 bases from J, with 25 bases in between. CDR3 length: 16 amino acids. DNA of the CDR3: TGCAGTGCCAAACCAAACATCGGGGGGCGCAGGGAGACCCAGTACTTC. As protein: CSAKPNIGGRRETQYF.

The table lists this clonotype with many counts. This rearrangement joins TRBV7-9 to TRBJ2-4; 7 nucleotides match TRBD2. The CDR3 consists of 12 residues. CDR1 and CDR2 (germline): SEHNR, FQNEAQ (reference sequence). Unmatched junction bases numbered 2, after V lost 4 bases and J lost 8 bases. CDR3: CASSSREDIQYF. The CDR3 nucleotides are TGTGCCAGCAGCTCCCGGGAGGACATTCAGTACTTC.

The rearrangement joins TRBV6-6 to TRBJ2-7; 8 bases line up with TRBD2. The J segment lost 0 bases and the V segment lost 4 bases, leaving 2 bases of the junction unmatched. CDR3 length equals 14 residues. Germline lookup yields CDR1 MNHNY and CDR2 SVGAGI (reference sequence). Written as DNA, the CDR3 is TGTGCCAGCAGTTCGCGGGGGGTCTCCTACGAGCAGTACTTC. Its translation is CASSSRGVSYEQYF.

This clonotype has more than one count but fewer than ten. The chain recombines TRBV4-3 with TRBJ2-2; D is unresolved. The V and J ends lost 8 bases and 6 bases respectively, with 16 bases between them. This CDR3 has 14 residues. Germline V gene sequence: CDR1 LGHNA, CDR2 YSLEER. CDR3 in DNA: TGCGCCAGCGGAGTTGGGCTTGGGGCCGGGGAGCTGTTTTTT. Amino acids: CASGVGLGAGELFF.

The genes are TRBV2 and TRBJ1-5; TRBD1 might be the D (5 bases). With 3 bases removed from V and 2 bases from J, the gap between germline ends came to 20 bases. Germline lookup yields CDR1 SNHLY and CDR2 FYNNEI. The CDR3 covers 18 residues. CDR3: CASSDHPQGRRGNQPQHF. CDR3 sequence (DNA): TGTGCCAGCAGTGACCACCCCCAGGGAAGGAGGGGCAATCAGCCCCAGCATTTT.

The V call is TRBV25-1, the J call TRBJ2-3, with 11 nucleotides matching TRBD2. This CDR3 contains 16 residues. Germline CDR1 is MGHDK and CDR2 is SYGVNS. The ends lost 4 bases at V and 4 bases at J; junction bases unmatched: 7. The CDR3 here is CASSATSGSWSDTQYF. The CDR3 DNA is TGTGCCAGCAGTGCTACTAGCGGGAGTTGGTCAGATACGCAGTATTTT.

The genes are TRBV3-1 and TRBJ2-5, with unresolved D. With 0 bases removed from V and 1 base from J, the gap between germline ends came to 9 bases. The CDR3 contains 15 residues. Germline lookup yields CDR1 LGHDT and CDR2 YNNKEL (reference sequence). CDR3: CASSQEEALQETQYF. CDR3 bases: TGTGCCAGCAGCCAAGAAGAGGCACTCCAAGAGACCCAGTACTTC.